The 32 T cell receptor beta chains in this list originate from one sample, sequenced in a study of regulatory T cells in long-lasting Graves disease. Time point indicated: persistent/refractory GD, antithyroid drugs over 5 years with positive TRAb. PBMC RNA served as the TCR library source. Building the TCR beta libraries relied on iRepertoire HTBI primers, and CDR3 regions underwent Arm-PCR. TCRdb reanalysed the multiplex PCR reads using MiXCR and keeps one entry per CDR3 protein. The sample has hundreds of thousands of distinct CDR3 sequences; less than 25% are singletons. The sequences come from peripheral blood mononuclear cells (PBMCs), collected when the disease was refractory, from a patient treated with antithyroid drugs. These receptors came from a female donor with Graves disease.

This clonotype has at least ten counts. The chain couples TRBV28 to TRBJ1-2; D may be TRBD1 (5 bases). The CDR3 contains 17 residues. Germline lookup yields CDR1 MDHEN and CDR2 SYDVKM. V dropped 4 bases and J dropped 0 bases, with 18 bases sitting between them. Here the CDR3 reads CASSSSGLSRSNYGYTF. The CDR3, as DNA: TGTGCCAGCAGTTCCTCAGGGTTAAGCCGCTCTAACTATGGCTACACCTTC.

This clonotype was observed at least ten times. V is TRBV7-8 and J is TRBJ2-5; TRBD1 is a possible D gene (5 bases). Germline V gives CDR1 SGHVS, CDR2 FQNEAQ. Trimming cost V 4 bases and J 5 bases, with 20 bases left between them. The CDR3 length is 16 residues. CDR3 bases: TGTGCCAGCAGCTCCCAAACTGTGCTAGGGGCTGAGACCCAGTACTTC. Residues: CASSSQTVLGAETQYF.

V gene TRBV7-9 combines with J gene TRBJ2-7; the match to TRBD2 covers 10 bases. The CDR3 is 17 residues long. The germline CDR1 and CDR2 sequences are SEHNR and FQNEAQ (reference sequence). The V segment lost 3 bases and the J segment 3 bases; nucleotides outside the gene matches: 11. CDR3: CASSFVASGRMGYEQYF. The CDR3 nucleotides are TGTGCCAGCAGCTTTGTAGCTAGCGGGAGAATGGGCTACGAGCAGTACTTC.

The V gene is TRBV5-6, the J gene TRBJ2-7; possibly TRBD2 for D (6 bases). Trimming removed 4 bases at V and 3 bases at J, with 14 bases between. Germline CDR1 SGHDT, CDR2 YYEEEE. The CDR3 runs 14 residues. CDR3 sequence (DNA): TGTGCCAGCAGCACTCCGGGGACTCACTACGAGCAGTACTTC. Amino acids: CASSTPGTHYEQYF.

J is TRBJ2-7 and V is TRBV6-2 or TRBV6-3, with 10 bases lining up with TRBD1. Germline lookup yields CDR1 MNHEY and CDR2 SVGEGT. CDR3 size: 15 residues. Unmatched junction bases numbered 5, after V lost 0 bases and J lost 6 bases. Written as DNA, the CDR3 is TGTGCCAGCAGTTACTCTGGGACAGGGGTCGGCGAGCAGTACTTC. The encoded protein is CASSYSGTGVGEQYF.

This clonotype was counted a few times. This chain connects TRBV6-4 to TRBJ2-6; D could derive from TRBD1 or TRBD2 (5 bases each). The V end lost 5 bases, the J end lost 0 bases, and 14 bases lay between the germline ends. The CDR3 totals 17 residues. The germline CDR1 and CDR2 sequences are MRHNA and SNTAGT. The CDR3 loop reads CASSLIRGVSGANVLTF. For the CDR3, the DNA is TGTGCCAGCAGTTTGATAAGAGGGGTCTCTGGGGCCAACGTCCTGACTTTC.

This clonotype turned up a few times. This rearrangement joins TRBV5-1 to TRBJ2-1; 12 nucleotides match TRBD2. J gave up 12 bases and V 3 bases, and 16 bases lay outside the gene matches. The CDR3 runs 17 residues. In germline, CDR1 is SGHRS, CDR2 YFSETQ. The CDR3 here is CASSSEARLAGGGRQFF. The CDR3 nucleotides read TGCGCCAGCAGCTCCGAGGCCCGGCTAGCGGGAGGGGGTCGGCAGTTCTTC.

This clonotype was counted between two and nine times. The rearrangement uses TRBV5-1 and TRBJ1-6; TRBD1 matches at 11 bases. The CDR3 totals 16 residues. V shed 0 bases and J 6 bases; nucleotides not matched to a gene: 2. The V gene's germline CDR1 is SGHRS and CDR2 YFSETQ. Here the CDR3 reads CASSLAGTGGNSPLHF. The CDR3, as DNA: TGCGCCAGCAGCTTGGCCGGGACAGGGGGTAATTCACCCCTCCACTTT. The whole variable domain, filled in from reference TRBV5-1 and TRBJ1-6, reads KAGVTQTPRYLIKTRGQQVTLSCSPISGHRSVSWYQQTPGQGLQFLFEYFSETQRNKGNFPGRFSGRQFSNSRSEMNVSTLELGDSALYLCASSLAGTGGNSPLHFGNGTRLTVT.

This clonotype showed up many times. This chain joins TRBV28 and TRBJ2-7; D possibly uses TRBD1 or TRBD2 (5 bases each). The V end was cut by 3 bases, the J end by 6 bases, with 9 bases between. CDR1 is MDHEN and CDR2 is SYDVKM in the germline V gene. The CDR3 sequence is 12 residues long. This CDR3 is CASSFGAGEQYF. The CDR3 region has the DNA TGTGCCAGCAGTTTTGGGGCGGGCGAGCAGTACTTC.

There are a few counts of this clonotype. CDR3 bases: TGTGCCAGCAGTTCGACAGAGGCAACTAATGAAAAACTGTTTTTT. Its translation is CASSSTEATNEKLFF. V usage is TRBV27 and J usage is TRBJ1-4; the D gene is possibly TRBD1 (5 bases). CDR1 and CDR2 from the germline V gene are MNHEY and SMNVEV (reference sequence). Trimming shortened V by 4 bases and J by 0 bases, and 9 bases separated the two germline ends. CDR3 length equals 15 residues.

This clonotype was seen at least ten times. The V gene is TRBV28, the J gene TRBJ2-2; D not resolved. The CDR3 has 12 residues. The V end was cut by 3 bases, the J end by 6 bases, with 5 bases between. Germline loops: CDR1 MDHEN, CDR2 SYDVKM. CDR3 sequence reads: CASSFSPGELFF. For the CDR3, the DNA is TGTGCCAGCAGTTTTTCCCCCGGGGAGCTGTTTTTT. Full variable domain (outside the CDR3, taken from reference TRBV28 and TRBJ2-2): DVKVTQSSRYLVKRTGEKVFLECVQDMDHENMFWYRQDPGLGLRLIYFSYDVKMKEKGDIPEGYSVSREKKERFSLILESASTNQTSMYLCASSFSPGELFFGEGSRLTVL.

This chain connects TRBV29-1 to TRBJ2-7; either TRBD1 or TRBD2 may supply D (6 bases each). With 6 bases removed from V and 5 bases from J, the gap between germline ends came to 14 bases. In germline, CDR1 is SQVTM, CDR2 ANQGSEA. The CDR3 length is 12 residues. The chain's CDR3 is CSVLTGADEQYF. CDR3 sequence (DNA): TGCAGCGTCCTTACGGGGGCCGACGAGCAGTACTTC.

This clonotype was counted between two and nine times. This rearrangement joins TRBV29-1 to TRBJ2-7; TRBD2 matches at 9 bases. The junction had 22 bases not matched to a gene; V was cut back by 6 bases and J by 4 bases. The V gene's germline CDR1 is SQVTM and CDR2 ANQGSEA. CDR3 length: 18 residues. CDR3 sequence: CSVPAARRVSGSTYEQYF. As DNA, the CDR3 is TGCAGCGTCCCCGCCGCTCGACGTGTTAGCGGGAGTACTTACGAGCAGTACTTC.

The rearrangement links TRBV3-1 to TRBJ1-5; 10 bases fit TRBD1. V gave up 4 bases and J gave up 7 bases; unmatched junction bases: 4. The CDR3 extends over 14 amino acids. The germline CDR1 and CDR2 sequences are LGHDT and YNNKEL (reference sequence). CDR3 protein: CASSRDRGFQPQHF. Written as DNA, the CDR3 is TGTGCCAGCAGCCGGGACAGGGGATTCCAGCCCCAGCATTTT.

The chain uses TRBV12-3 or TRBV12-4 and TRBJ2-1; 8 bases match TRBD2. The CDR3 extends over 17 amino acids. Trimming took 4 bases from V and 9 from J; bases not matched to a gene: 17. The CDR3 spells CASSSRGYRAGAVEQFF. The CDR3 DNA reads TGTGCCAGCAGTTCGAGAGGGTATCGAGCGGGAGCCGTTGAGCAGTTCTTC.

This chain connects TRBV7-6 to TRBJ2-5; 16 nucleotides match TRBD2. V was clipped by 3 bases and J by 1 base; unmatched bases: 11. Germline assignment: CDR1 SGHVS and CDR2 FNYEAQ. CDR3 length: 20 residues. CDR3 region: CASSLNPGTSGRAGQETQYF. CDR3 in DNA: TGTGCCAGCAGCTTGAACCCCGGGACTAGCGGGAGGGCCGGCCAAGAGACCCAGTACTTC.

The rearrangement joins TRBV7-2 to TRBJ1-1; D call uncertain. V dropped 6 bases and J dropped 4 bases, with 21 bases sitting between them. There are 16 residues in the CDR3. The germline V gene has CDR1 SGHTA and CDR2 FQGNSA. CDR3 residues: CASSPRPGKGSTEAFF. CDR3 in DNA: TGTGCCAGCAGTCCCCGCCCGGGGAAGGGAAGCACTGAAGCTTTCTTT.

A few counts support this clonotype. The CDR3 loop is CAISEPQGAYEQYF. In DNA form, the CDR3 reads TGTGCCATCAGTGAGCCGCAGGGGGCCTACGAGCAGTACTTC. The rearrangement joins TRBV10-3 to TRBJ2-7, with TRBD1 matching 7 bases. Unmatched junction bases numbered 3, after V lost 2 bases and J lost 2 bases. This CDR3 is built from 14 residues. Germline V CDR1 and CDR2: ENHRY, SYGVKD.

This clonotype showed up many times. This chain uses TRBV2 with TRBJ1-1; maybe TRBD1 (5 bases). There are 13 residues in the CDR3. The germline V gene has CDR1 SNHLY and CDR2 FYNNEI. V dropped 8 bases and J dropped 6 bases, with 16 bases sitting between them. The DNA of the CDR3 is TGTGCCAGCCGTGGGGGTGACCCCGCTGAAGCTTTCTTT. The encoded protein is CASRGGDPAEAFF.

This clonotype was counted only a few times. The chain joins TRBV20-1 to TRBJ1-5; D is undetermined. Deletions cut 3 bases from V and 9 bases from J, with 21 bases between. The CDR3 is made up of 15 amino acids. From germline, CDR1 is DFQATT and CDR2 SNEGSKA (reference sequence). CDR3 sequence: CSARAQEGQNAPQHF. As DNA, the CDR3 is TGCAGTGCTAGGGCCCAGGAAGGGCAAAATGCGCCCCAGCATTTT.

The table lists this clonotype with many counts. CDR3 amino acids: CASSLGPGLDYGYTF. For the CDR3, the DNA is TGTGCCAGCAGCTTGGGCCCAGGGTTGGACTATGGCTACACCTTC. The J gene is TRBJ1-2, the V gene TRBV7-9; a weak D match, TRBD1 (5 bases). The germline V and J ends were trimmed by 3 bases and 3 bases, with 14 bases remaining between them. Germline values: CDR1 SEHNR, CDR2 FQNEAQ (reference sequence). The CDR3 loop spans 15 amino acids.

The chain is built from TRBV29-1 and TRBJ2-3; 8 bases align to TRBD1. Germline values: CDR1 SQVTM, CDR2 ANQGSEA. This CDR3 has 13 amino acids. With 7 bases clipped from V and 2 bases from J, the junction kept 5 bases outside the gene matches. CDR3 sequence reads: CSGNRGNTDTQYF. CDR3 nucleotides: TGCAGCGGAAACAGGGGGAACACAGATACGCAGTATTTT.

For the CDR3, the DNA is TGTGCCAGCAGCGTAGAGGGCGTTCCCTACGAGCAGTACTTC. Translating it yields CASSVEGVPYEQYF. The chain is built from TRBV9 and TRBJ2-7; D is unclear. V lost 0 bases to trimming and J lost 2 bases, with 9 bases between them. In germline, CDR1 is SGDLS, CDR2 YYNGEE. This CDR3 is built from 14 residues. The full variable domain, its missing parts supplied by reference TRBV9 and TRBJ2-7, is DSGVTQTPKHLITATGQRVTLRCSPRSGDLSVYWYQQSLDQGLQFLIQYYNGEERAKGNILERFSAQQFPDLHSELNLSSLELGDSALYFCASSVEGVPYEQYFGPGTRLTVT.

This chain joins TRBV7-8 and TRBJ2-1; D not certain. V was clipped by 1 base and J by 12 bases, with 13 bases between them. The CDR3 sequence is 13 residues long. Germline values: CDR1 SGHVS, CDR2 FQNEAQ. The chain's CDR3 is CASSLDRGAGQFF. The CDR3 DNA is TGTGCCAGCAGCTTAGATCGTGGAGCAGGGCAGTTCTTC.

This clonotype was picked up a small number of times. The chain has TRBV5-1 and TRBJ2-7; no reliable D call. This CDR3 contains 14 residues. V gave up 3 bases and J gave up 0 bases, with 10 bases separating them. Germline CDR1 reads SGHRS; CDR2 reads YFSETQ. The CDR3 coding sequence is TGCGCCAGCAGCTACGAGCTAGACTCCTACGAGCAGTACTTC. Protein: CASSYELDSYEQYF.

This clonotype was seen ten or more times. The DNA of the CDR3 is TGTGCCAGCAGTTCCCGACAGGGTTCCTACGAGCAGTACTTC. Translated, it gives CASSSRQGSYEQYF. The genes are TRBV27 and TRBJ2-7; the match to TRBD1 covers 7 bases. Germline loops: CDR1 MNHEY, CDR2 SMNVEV (reference sequence). The CDR3 has 14 amino acids. Trimming took 4 bases from V and 1 from J; bases not matched to a gene: 4.

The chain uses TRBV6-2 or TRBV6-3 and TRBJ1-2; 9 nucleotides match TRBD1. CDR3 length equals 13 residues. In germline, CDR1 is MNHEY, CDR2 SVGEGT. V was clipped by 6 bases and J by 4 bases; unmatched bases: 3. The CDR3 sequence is CASRSTGGYGYTF. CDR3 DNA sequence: TGTGCCAGCAGATCGACAGGGGGCTATGGCTACACCTTC.

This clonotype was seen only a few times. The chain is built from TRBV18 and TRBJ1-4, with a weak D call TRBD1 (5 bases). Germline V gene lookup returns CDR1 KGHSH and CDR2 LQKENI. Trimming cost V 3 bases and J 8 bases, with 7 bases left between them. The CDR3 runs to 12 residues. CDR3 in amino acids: CASSPEGEKLFF. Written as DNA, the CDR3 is TGTGCCAGCTCACCTGAGGGGGAAAAACTGTTTTTT.

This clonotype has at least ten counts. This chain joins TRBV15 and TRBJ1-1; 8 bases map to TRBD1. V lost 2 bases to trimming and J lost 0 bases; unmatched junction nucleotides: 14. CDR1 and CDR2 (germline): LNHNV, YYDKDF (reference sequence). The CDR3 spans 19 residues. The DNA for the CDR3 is TGTGCCACCAGCAGACCACGGAAAGACAGGGGCGGGTTGAACACTGAAGCTTTCTTT. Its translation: CATSRPRKDRGGLNTEAFF.

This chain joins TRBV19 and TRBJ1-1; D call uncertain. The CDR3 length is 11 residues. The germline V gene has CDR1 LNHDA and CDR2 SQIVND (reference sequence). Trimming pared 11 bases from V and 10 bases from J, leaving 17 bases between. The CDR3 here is CAAWARVGAFF. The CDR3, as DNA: TGTGCCGCTTGGGCCCGGGTGGGAGCTTTCTTT.

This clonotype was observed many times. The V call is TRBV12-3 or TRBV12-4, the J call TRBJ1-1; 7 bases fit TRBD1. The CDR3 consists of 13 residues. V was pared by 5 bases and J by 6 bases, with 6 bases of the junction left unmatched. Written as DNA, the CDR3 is TGTGCCAGCAGTGATTTCGGGACAGCTGAAGCTTTCTTT. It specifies CASSDFGTAEAFF.

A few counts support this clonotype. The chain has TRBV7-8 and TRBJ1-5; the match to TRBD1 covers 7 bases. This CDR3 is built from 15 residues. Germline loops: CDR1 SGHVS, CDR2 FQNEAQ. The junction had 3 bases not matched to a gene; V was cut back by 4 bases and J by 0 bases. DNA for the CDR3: TGTGCCAGCAGCTCGGGACAGAGTAGCAATCAGCCCCAGCATTTT. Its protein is CASSSGQSSNQPQHF.